Detailed here is one TCR beta chain. The antigen remains unidentified. The method was immunoSEQ multiplex PCR; TCRdb's version includes in-frame clones alone and lacks a portion of them. The profile shows about 1,400 clones, about 80% of them singletons. This sample was included in a study of tissue T cells after allogeneic stem cell transplantation. At the level of the study: Several unmodified and three CD34-selected T-cell-depleted grafts went to graft-versus-host disease patients.

The CDR3 extends over 15 amino acids. Germline V lookup: CDR1 SGHTA, CDR2 FQGNSA. V was clipped by 5 bases and J by 0 bases, with 10 bases between them. Study-wide results and limits: Anatomically similar tissues had similar TCR repertoires within each patient.

Adult allogeneic hematopoietic cell transplant recipients with steroid-refractory graft-versus-host disease were prospectively enrolled for research autopsy. The specimen was spleen tissue, collected at autopsy. The origin of this receptor is a male patient aged 40-70 years with steroid-refractory graft-versus-host disease after an allogeneic stem cell transplant. The graft donor may have contributed some T cells. The V call is TRBV7-2, the J call TRBJ1-4, with a tentative D call TRBD1 (5 bases). For the CDR3, the DNA is TGTGCCAGCAGCCAACCAGGGACAACTAATGAAAAACTGTTTTTT. Translation: CASSQPGTTNEKLFF.